A few counts support the clone carrying this TCR beta chain. This record comes from a study of control samples from healthy donors and cancer patients. Trimming removed 6 bases from V and 5 bases from J, with 17 bases in between. There are 15 residues in the CDR3. Germline V CDR1 and CDR2: MNHEY, SVGAGI. Assay used: immunoSEQ multiplex PCR; TCRdb lists only in-frame clones, some missing. The repertoire holds about 98,000 clones, about 79% seen once, with roughly a tenth in the top ten. The chain has TRBV6-5 and TRBJ1-5, with D unresolved. Sequencing used blood. The source is a woman aged 25 to 39 in good health. CDR3 residues: CASSPNFGYDQPQHF. CDR3 DNA sequence: TGTGCCAGCAGCCCCAACTTCGGGTATGATCAGCCCCAGCATTTT.